These 30 T cell receptor beta chains were sequenced from one sample in a study of blood T cells in healthy people across ages. A second PCR of about 6 to 12 cycles used a sample-barcoded 5' primer and a J-beta primer mix. TCRdb re-called the 5' RACE reads through MiXCR, storing one row per CDR3 protein. The data contain roughly 700,000 distinct CDR3 sequences, approximately 31% of them singletons. The sample was blood. These receptors were obtained from a woman aged 80 or over in good health.

This clonotype has just a few counts. V usage is TRBV6-5 and J usage is TRBJ1-1, with a weak D call TRBD1 (5 bases). Per germline, CDR1 MNHEY and CDR2 SVGAGI. CDR3 length: 18 residues. V lost 4 bases and J 1 base, leaving 22 bases between the germline ends. In DNA, the CDR3 is TGTGCCAGCAGTTTCCTTCGGGACGAAAGGGATGGGAACACTGAAGCTTTCTTT. It encodes CASSFLRDERDGNTEAFF.

Of note for this clonotype: A much larger clone differs by one base, so this may be a read error. The CDR3 DNA reads as TGTGCCATCGGTGGTAGGCCAGCCAACGAGCAGTACTTC. It yields the protein CAIGGRPANEQYF. The chain uses TRBV10-3 and TRBJ2-7; no reliable D call. Germline assignment: CDR1 ENHRY and CDR2 SYGVKD. V was cut by 8 bases and J by 5 bases, with 16 bases left in between. This CDR3 has 13 amino acids.

Comment on this clonotype: A much larger clone differs by one base, so this may be a read error. The chain uses TRBV30 and TRBJ2-1; D is unresolved. The CDR3 is made up of 12 amino acids. V was pared by 1 base and J by 9 bases, with 10 bases between. Germline loops: CDR1 GTSNPN, CDR2 SVGIG (reference sequence). In DNA form, the CDR3 reads TGTGCCTGGAGTGCAGTAAGCAGTGAGCAGTTCTTC. It codes for CAWSAVSSEQFF.

This clonotype was found a few times. A much larger clone differs from this one at a single base, so this may be a read error. This rearrangement joins TRBV5-6 to TRBJ2-5; possibly TRBD2 for D (5 bases). Trimming shortened V by 0 bases and J by 11 bases, and 26 bases separated the two germline ends. Germline V gene lookup returns CDR1 SGHDT and CDR2 YYEEEE. The CDR3 spans 17 residues. CDR3: CASSLAKRWGEYNEQYF. The CDR3 nucleotides are TGTGCCAGCAGCTTGGCCAAGCGGTGGGGTGAATACAATGAGCAGTACTTC.

The chain combines TRBV29-1 with TRBJ2-4; a weak D match, TRBD2 (5 bases). CDR1 is SQVTM, CDR2 ANQGSEA, per germline. The CDR3 runs to 13 residues. V was pared by 1 base and J by 8 bases, with 12 bases between. CDR3 coding DNA: TGCAGCGTTGAAGGTCGAGGGCGCGACATTCAGTACTTC. Translation: CSVEGRGRDIQYF.

To note about this clonotype: The junction differs from germline at one of its ends, possibly a read error. The CDR3 DNA reads as TGTGCCAGCTCACCAAGGGCTCGGCTAGAGAACACCGGGGAGCGGTTTTTT. Amino acids: CASSPRARLENTGERFF. This chain connects TRBV18 to TRBJ2-2, with D possibly being TRBD2 (5 bases). Germline assignment: CDR1 KGHSH and CDR2 LQKENI. This CDR3 is built from 17 residues.

Regarding this clonotype: A much bigger clone sits one base away, suggesting this may be a read error. V usage is TRBV4-1 and J usage is TRBJ2-1, with TRBD2 matching over 10 bases. The V and J ends lost 4 bases and 14 bases, in that order; junction bases with no gene match: 11. The V gene's germline CDR1 is MGHRA and CDR2 YSYEKL. The CDR3 loop spans 14 amino acids. The CDR3 DNA sequence: TGCGCCAGCAGCCCGGAACTAGCGGGGCCCTTTAAGTTCTTC. Translated: CASSPELAGPFKFF.

The J gene is TRBJ1-1, the V gene TRBV4-3; D not certain. The CDR3 is 13 residues long. Trimming pared 0 bases from V and 2 bases from J, leaving 4 bases between. CDR1 is LGHNA and CDR2 is YSLEER in the germline V gene. In DNA, the CDR3 is TGCGCCAGCAGCCAAGAGAGTAACACTGAAGCTTTCTTT. This sequence encodes CASSQESNTEAFF.

This clonotype was observed many times. The chain combines TRBV20-1 with TRBJ2-7; 9 nucleotides agree with TRBD2. V was clipped by 5 bases and J by 4 bases; unmatched bases: 6. The CDR3 is 13 amino acids. The V gene's germline CDR1 is DFQATT and CDR2 SNEGSKA (reference sequence). The CDR3 loop reads CSAALLAGYEQYF. The CDR3 nucleotides are TGCAGTGCTGCTCTTCTAGCGGGGTACGAGCAGTACTTC.

This clonotype was recorded many times. This chain links TRBV5-1 with TRBJ1-6; D call uncertain. V lost 0 bases to trimming and J lost 7 bases, with 11 bases between them. The CDR3 length is 15 residues. Germline V CDR1 and CDR2: SGHRS, YFSETQ. The CDR3 DNA reads TGCGCCAGCAGCTTGGGTGGACTGGGGAATTCACCCCTCCACTTT. Residues: CASSLGGLGNSPLHF.

In this sample, this clonotype turned up a few times. Being one base from a much bigger clone, this may be a read error. The chain couples TRBV20-1 to TRBJ2-5; 7 bases fit TRBD1. The CDR3 consists of 12 residues. Losses at the gene ends were 3 bases for V and 5 bases for J; bases not matched to a gene: 3. Germline CDR1 reads DFQATT; CDR2 reads SNEGSKA (reference sequence). CDR3 in DNA: TGCAGTGCTAGCAGGGGGTGGGAGACCCAGTACTTC. It translates to CSASRGWETQYF.

On this clonotype: An end of the junction differs from the germline gene, which may be a read error. The chain recombines TRBV6-5 with TRBJ1-1; D may be TRBD1 (5 bases). The CDR3 is made up of 12 amino acids. Germline V gene sequence: CDR1 MNHEY, CDR2 SVGAGI. The CDR3: CTSSYRGRQAFF. DNA for the CDR3: TGTACCAGCAGTTACCGGGGCAGACAAGCTTTCTTT.

This clonotype appeared many times. The rearrangement uses TRBV18 and TRBJ1-4, with a possible D match to TRBD1 (5 bases). Germline CDR1 and CDR2: KGHSH and LQKENI. The CDR3 sequence is 13 residues long. V was pared by 4 bases and J by 7 bases, with 10 bases between. The DNA for the CDR3 is TGTGCCAGCTCACAACAGGAAAGTGAAAAACTGTTTTTT. This translates into CASSQQESEKLFF.

This clonotype occurred many times. This sequence joins TRBV28 and TRBJ1-6; D call uncertain. The CDR3 sequence is 13 residues long. V shed 10 bases and J shed 2 bases, with 9 bases lying between them. From germline, CDR1 is MDHEN and CDR2 SYDVKM. This chain's CDR3 is CANGPAYNSPLHF. In nucleotides, the CDR3 is TGTGCCAATGGACCTGCCTATAATTCACCCCTCCACTTT.

The table lists this clonotype with many counts. The chain combines TRBV6-1 with TRBJ1-5; D not resolved. V was trimmed by 8 bases and J by 2 bases, leaving 10 bases between them. Germline CDR1 MNHNS, CDR2 SASEGT. The CDR3 is 13 residues long. For the CDR3, the DNA is TGTGCCAGCTCGAACAGTCGCAATCAGCCCCAGCATTTT. Its protein is CASSNSRNQPQHF.

The gene calls are TRBV29-1 and TRBJ2-1, with D possibly TRBD2 on 6 matching bases. Between the trimmed V and J ends, which lost 5 bases and 0 bases, there was a span of 11 bases. The CDR3 has 14 residues. Germline V gives CDR1 SQVTM, CDR2 ANQGSEA. CDR3 DNA sequence: TGCAGCGTTAATGGAGGGAGCTCCTACAATGAGCAGTTCTTC. It codes for CSVNGGSSYNEQFF.

This clonotype showed up many times. The J gene is TRBJ2-5, the V gene TRBV11-3; D is undetermined. Germline V CDR1 and CDR2: SGHNT, YENEEA. V shed 4 bases and J shed 4 bases, with 10 bases lying between them. This CDR3 is 13 amino acids long. The CDR3 is CASSSTVRETQYF. DNA for the CDR3: TGTGCCAGCAGCTCCACAGTGCGAGAGACCCAGTACTTC.

This clonotype was counted ten times or more. V and J are TRBV28 and TRBJ2-7, with D tentatively TRBD2 (6 bases). V lost 7 bases and J 1 base, leaving 14 bases between the germline ends. Looked up from germline, CDR1 is MDHEN and CDR2 is SYDVKM. The CDR3 is made up of 14 amino acids. The CDR3 DNA reads TGTGCCAGCATTCCCCTGGGGGGTTCCTACGAGCAGTACTTC. It specifies CASIPLGGSYEQYF.

The CDR3 loop reads CSPWGRNTEAFF. The CDR3 DNA follows: TGCAGTCCATGGGGCAGGAACACTGAAGCTTTCTTT. This chain links TRBV20-1 with TRBJ1-1; maybe TRBD1 (5 bases). Germline V gene data show CDR1 as DFQATT and CDR2 as SNEGSKA (reference sequence). Trimming pared 8 bases from V and 1 base from J, leaving 11 bases between. This CDR3 contains 12 residues.

This clonotype was seen many times. The chain uses TRBV28 and TRBJ1-5; a weak D match, TRBD1 (5 bases). V was cut by 6 bases and J by 0 bases, with 24 bases left in between. This CDR3 contains 19 residues. Germline CDR1 reads MDHEN; CDR2 reads SYDVKM. CDR3 protein: CASRSPLIQAPDSNQPQHF. The CDR3 region has the DNA TGTGCCAGCAGGAGTCCCCTCATACAGGCACCGGATAGCAATCAGCCCCAGCATTTT.

V usage is TRBV27 and J usage is TRBJ2-7; D ambiguous. Trimming removed 1 base at V and 3 bases at J, with 10 bases between. The CDR3 has 14 amino acids. Germline V gene lookup returns CDR1 MNHEY and CDR2 SMNVEV (reference sequence). CDR3 nucleotide sequence: TGTGCCAGCAGTTTATGGGGAAAGAACTACGAGCAGTACTTC. The encoded protein is CASSLWGKNYEQYF.

This clonotype was counted many times. The CDR3 is CASSKRTFPPTDTQYF. CDR3 sequence (DNA): TGTGCCAGCAGCAAACGGACTTTTCCACCCACAGATACGCAGTATTTT. The chain has TRBV3-1 and TRBJ2-3, with D possibly being TRBD2 (5 bases). The CDR3 is made up of 16 amino acids. Germline CDR1 and CDR2: LGHDT and YNNKEL (reference sequence). Trimming took off 5 bases at V and 2 bases at J, with 17 bases between the two ends.

The V and J genes are TRBV20-1 and TRBJ1-2; 9 nucleotides match TRBD1. V dropped 5 bases and J dropped 5; count of bases not matched to a gene: 3. This CDR3 is 12 amino acids long. CDR1 DFQATT and CDR2 SNEGSKA come from the germline V gene (reference sequence). The CDR3 here is CSACGTGYGYTF. CDR3 nucleotides: TGCAGTGCTTGCGGGACAGGGTATGGCTACACCTTC.

This clonotype was seen ten or more times. The J gene is TRBJ2-1, the V gene TRBV24-1, with TRBD2 matching 12 bases. The CDR3 runs to 15 residues. J gave up 4 bases and V 6 bases, and 3 bases lay outside the gene matches. From germline, CDR1 is KGHDR and CDR2 SFDVKD. Written as DNA, the CDR3 is TGTGCCACCAGTCTAGCGGGGGGGGGTTACAATGAGCAGTTCTTC. Protein product: CATSLAGGGYNEQFF.

This clonotype was counted at least ten times. V usage is TRBV6-5 and J usage is TRBJ2-7; D is perhaps TRBD1 (6 bases). V was trimmed by 0 bases and J by 2 bases, leaving 11 bases between them. The germline CDR1 and CDR2 sequences are MNHEY and SVGAGI. The CDR3 is 15 amino acids. The DNA of the CDR3 is TGTGCCAGCAGTTACTCCAGGGGCTTGACCTACGAGCAGTACTTC. Its protein product is CASSYSRGLTYEQYF.

This clonotype came up many times. The chain uses TRBV7-8 and TRBJ2-5; D remains unclear. Trimming removed 3 bases at V and 4 bases at J, with 18 bases between. The germline V gene has CDR1 SGHVS and CDR2 FQNEAQ. The length of the CDR3 is 16 residues. The CDR3 is CASSFSNIGSRETQYF. CDR3 sequence (DNA): TGTGCCAGCAGCTTCTCTAACATCGGCAGTCGAGAGACCCAGTACTTC.

This clonotype was seen repeatedly, ten times or more. The chain is built from TRBV5-6 and TRBJ2-3, with TRBD2 matching 12 bases. Germline CDR1 and CDR2: SGHDT and YYEEEE. V was clipped by 3 bases and J by 7 bases; unmatched bases: 12. This CDR3 region has 17 residues. The CDR3, as DNA: TGTGCCAGCAGCTCCACTAGCGGGGGGATAGGTCGAAATACGCAGTATTTT. It is translated as CASSSTSGGIGRNTQYF.

This clonotype was seen only a few times. The CDR3 DNA follows: TGTGCCAGCAGCTCGAGGGACGGGCACTCCTACGAGCAGTACTTC. Encoded protein: CASSSRDGHSYEQYF. The genes are TRBV5-6 and TRBJ2-7; D may correspond to TRBD1 or TRBD2 (5 bases each). CDR1 and CDR2 (germline): SGHDT, YYEEEE. The V gene lost 3 bases and the J gene lost 0 bases, with 13 bases spanning the gap. The CDR3 runs 15 residues.

About this clonotype itself: One end of the junction does not line up with germline, which may come from a read error. This rearrangement joins TRBV6-2 or TRBV6-3 to TRBJ1-2; D is ambiguous. CDR1 is MNHEY and CDR2 is SVGEGT in the germline V gene. The CDR3 contains 11 residues. The CDR3 is CASSLGRQAAF. The CDR3 bases are TGTGCCAGCAGTCTCGGGCGTCAAGCGGCCTTC.

The J gene is TRBJ1-1, the V gene TRBV7-2, with TRBD1 identical over 9 bases. CDR3 length equals 18 residues. Looked up from germline, CDR1 is SGHTA and CDR2 is FQGNSA. V gave up 5 bases and J gave up 4 bases; unmatched junction bases: 17. The CDR3 DNA follows: TGTGCCAGCAGCACAATCTCCGGGACAGGGCCCTCGGGCACTGAAGCTTTCTTT. Protein sequence: CASSTISGTGPSGTEAFF.